A single sample is the source of the 14 T cell receptor beta chains below, sequenced in a study of blood T cell repertoires in COVID-19. The data were produced by immunoSEQ multiplex PCR, yet TCRdb's version contains in-frame clones alone and is incomplete. The repertoire includes about 120,000 clones, 65% to 80% of them detected once, and around 7.3% sits in the top ten. Sequenced: peripheral blood. These receptors all stem from a woman aged 60-70 years with acute or convalescent COVID-19.

This clone was seen a handful of times. The V and J genes are TRBV28 and TRBJ1-2; the D gene is possibly TRBD1 (6 bases). There are 14 residues in the CDR3. V lost 6 bases, J lost 4 bases, and 15 bases lay in between. Per the germline V gene, CDR1 is MDHEN and CDR2 is SYDVKM. CDR3 in amino acids: CASRSEGEPYGYTF. CDR3 bases: TGTGCCAGCAGGTCCGAGGGGGAGCCCTATGGCTACACCTTC.

This chain connects TRBV6-1 to TRBJ1-4; D is perhaps TRBD1 (5 bases). In germline, CDR1 is MNHNS, CDR2 SASEGT. Trimming took 3 bases from V and 6 from J, leaving 17 bases between them. The CDR3 is 16 residues long. Here the CDR3 DNA reads TGTGCCAGCAGTGATGCCGGGGGTCGGCTTGATGAAAAACTGTTTTTT. This translates into CASSDAGGRLDEKLFF.

The chain has TRBV7-2 and TRBJ1-2; TRBD1 is a possible D gene (5 bases). CDR1 SGHTA and CDR2 FQGNSA come from the germline V gene. V gave up 4 bases and J gave up 2 bases, with 17 bases separating them. This CDR3 contains 16 residues. The chain's CDR3 is CASSSTPGTGNYGYTF. In nucleotides, the CDR3 is TGTGCCAGCAGCTCGACACCGGGGACTGGCAACTATGGCTACACCTTC.

This chain uses TRBV29-1 with TRBJ2-3; tentative D call: TRBD2 (6 bases). The length of the CDR3 is 14 residues. Per the germline V gene, CDR1 is SQVTM and CDR2 is ANQGSEA. V was trimmed by 7 bases and J by 1 base, leaving 15 bases between them. CDR3 amino acids: CSGGVTGGTDTQYF. CDR3 nucleotides: TGCAGCGGTGGGGTTACGGGGGGCACAGATACGCAGTATTTT.

CDR3 bases: TGTGCCAGCAAGGGAGCCGTAGACAGGCCGAACACTGAAGCTTTCTTT. Translation gives CASKGAVDRPNTEAFF. The rearrangement uses TRBV27 and TRBJ1-1, with a weak D call TRBD1 (6 bases). The V and J ends lost 7 bases and 1 base respectively, with 19 bases between them. The CDR3 runs to 16 residues. From germline, CDR1 is MNHEY and CDR2 SMNVEV (reference sequence).

The rearrangement uses TRBV5-1 and TRBJ1-3, with a tentative D call TRBD1 (5 bases). The CDR3 runs 14 residues. Looked up from germline, CDR1 is SGHRS and CDR2 is YFSETQ. V lost 2 bases and J 8 bases, leaving 14 bases between the germline ends. The CDR3: CASSFLTAGDTIYF. As DNA, the CDR3 is TGCGCCAGCAGCTTCCTGACGGCGGGGGACACCATATATTTT. The complete variable domain, with remaining parts taken from reference TRBV5-1 and TRBJ1-3, reads KAGVTQTPRYLIKTRGQQVTLSCSPISGHRSVSWYQQTPGQGLQFLFEYFSETQRNKGNFPGRFSGRQFSNSRSEMNVSTLELGDSALYLCASSFLTAGDTIYFGEGSWLTVV.

The chain employs TRBV30 and TRBJ1-6; possibly TRBD1 for D (6 bases). V was trimmed by 7 bases and J by 6 bases, leaving 10 bases between them. The V gene's germline CDR1 is GTSNPN and CDR2 SVGIG (reference sequence). The length of the CDR3 is 12 residues. The CDR3 loop is CASTRGNSPLHF. The CDR3, as DNA: TGTGCCTCGACCAGGGGTAATTCACCCCTCCACTTT.

Concerning this clone itself: The sample carries other DNA sequences with the same CDR3. The chain couples TRBV12-3 or TRBV12-4 to TRBJ1-2; D remains ambiguous. The CDR3 loop spans 12 amino acids. Trimming pared 6 bases from V and 8 bases from J, leaving 13 bases between. The CDR3 protein is CASSLSGSGYTF. The CDR3, as DNA: TGTGCCAGCAGCTTGTCGGGGAGCGGCTACACCTTC.

The gene calls are TRBV7-9 and TRBJ1-4, with D unresolved. The V gene lost 1 base and the J gene lost 8 bases, with 8 bases spanning the gap. This CDR3 comprises 13 residues. Looked up from germline, CDR1 is SEHNR and CDR2 is FQNEAQ (reference sequence). DNA for the CDR3: TGTGCCAGCAGCTTAGGAGAATTAGAAAAACTGTTTTTT. Amino acids: CASSLGELEKLFF.

There are a few counts of this clone. This chain connects TRBV19 to TRBJ2-1, with D perhaps matching TRBD1 (6 bases). The V and J ends lost 3 bases and 0 bases respectively, with 6 bases between them. The CDR3 contains 14 residues. The germline V gene encodes CDR1 LNHDA and CDR2 SQIVND (reference sequence). The CDR3 nucleotides are TGTGCCAGTAGTATCAGGGGCTCCTACAATGAGCAGTTCTTC. Translated: CASSIRGSYNEQFF.

The gene calls are TRBV7-9 and TRBJ1-1; D is possibly TRBD1 (5 bases). The germline gives CDR1 SEHNR, CDR2 FQNEAQ (reference sequence). The CDR3 is made up of 13 amino acids. Trimming removed 6 bases at V and 1 base at J, with 9 bases between. CDR3 DNA: TGTGCCAGCAGGGGCAGGGAGAACACTGAAGCTTTCTTT. It encodes CASRGRENTEAFF.

The chain has TRBV30 and TRBJ2-6; a possible D gene is TRBD2 (6 bases). Germline CDR1 GTSNPN, CDR2 SVGIG (reference sequence). V lost 5 bases to trimming and J lost 0 bases, with 14 bases between them. The CDR3 has 16 residues. The CDR3, as DNA: TGTGCCTGGGCCATGTGGGGGGACTCTGGGGCCAACGTCCTGACTTTC. It codes for CAWAMWGDSGANVLTF.

This clone showed up just once. This chain links TRBV6-1 with TRBJ2-5; D not certain. CDR3 size: 13 residues. V dropped 3 bases and J dropped 1 base, with 6 bases sitting between them. The germline CDR1 and CDR2 sequences are MNHNS and SASEGT. The CDR3 loop is CASSDPVQETQYF. DNA for the CDR3: TGTGCCAGCAGTGACCCAGTCCAAGAGACCCAGTACTTC.

Ten or more counts support this clone. CDR3 loop: CASSQLHRVPQRRSPLHF. The CDR3 DNA reads as TGTGCCAGCAGCCAGCTCCATCGGGTCCCCCAGAGGAGGTCACCCCTCCACTTT. The rearrangement uses TRBV7-6 and TRBJ1-6, with D uncertain. Germline V gene sequence: CDR1 SGHVS, CDR2 FNYEAQ. The CDR3 is 18 amino acids. Trimming stripped 5 bases from V and 10 bases from J, with 27 bases between.